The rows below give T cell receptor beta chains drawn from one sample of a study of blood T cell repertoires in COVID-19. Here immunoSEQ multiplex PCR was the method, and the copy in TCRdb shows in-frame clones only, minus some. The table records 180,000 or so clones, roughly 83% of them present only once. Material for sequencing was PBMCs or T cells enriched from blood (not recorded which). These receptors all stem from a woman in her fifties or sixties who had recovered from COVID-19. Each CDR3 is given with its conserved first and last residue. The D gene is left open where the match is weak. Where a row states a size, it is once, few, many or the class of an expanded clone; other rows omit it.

CDR3aa: CASSYFTAGERTSTDTQYF; CDR3nt: TGTGCCAGCAGTTACTTCACCGCCGGGGAGCGGACTAGCACAGATACGCAGTATTTT; j_gene: TRBJ2-3; d_gene: NA; v_gene: TRBV6-2/TRBV6-3; abundance: NA
CDR3aa: CLGGANYGYTF; CDR3nt: TGCCTAGGTGGAGCTAACTATGGCTACACCTTC; j_gene: TRBJ1-2; d_gene: NA; v_gene: TRBV30; abundance: NA
CDR3aa: CAWGRQESPLHF; CDR3nt: TGTGCCTGGGGGAGACAAGAATCACCCCTCCACTTT; j_gene: TRBJ1-6; d_gene: NA; v_gene: TRBV30; abundance: NA
CDR3aa: CAIKGGLRASSGGTDTQYF; CDR3nt: TGTGCCATCAAAGGAGGGCTCCGGGCATCTAGCGGGGGCACAGATACGCAGTATTTT; j_gene: TRBJ2-3; d_gene: TRBD2; v_gene: TRBV10-3; abundance: NA
CDR3aa: CASSSPRQGVHNEQFF; CDR3nt: TGTGCCAGCAGTTCACCCCGACAGGGTGTCCACAATGAGCAGTTCTTC; j_gene: TRBJ2-1; d_gene: TRBD1; v_gene: TRBV6-6; abundance: NA
CDR3aa: CATQGLKNTEAFF; CDR3nt: TGTGCCACCCAGGGACTCAAGAACACTGAAGCTTTCTTT; j_gene: TRBJ1-1; d_gene: NA; v_gene: TRBV28; abundance: few
CDR3aa: CASSPRAREDTQYF; CDR3nt: TGTGCCAGCTCACCACGGGCCCGCGAAGATACGCAGTATTTT; j_gene: TRBJ2-3; d_gene: NA; v_gene: TRBV18; abundance: NA
CDR3aa: CASSSGASGQTQYF; CDR3nt: TGTGCCAGCAGTTCAGGGGCGTCCGGGCAGACCCAGTACTTC; j_gene: TRBJ2-5; d_gene: NA; v_gene: TRBV6-5; abundance: few
CDR3aa: CSVQQGLDGYTF; CDR3nt: TGCAGCGTACAACAGGGTTTGGACGGCTACACCTTC; j_gene: TRBJ1-2; d_gene: NA; v_gene: TRBV29-1; abundance: once
CDR3aa: CASSGTESSGNTIYF; CDR3nt: TGTGCCAGCAGCGGGACAGAGAGTTCTGGAAACACCATATATTTT; j_gene: TRBJ1-3; d_gene: TRBD1; v_gene: TRBV11-2; abundance: NA
CDR3aa: CSVTGQGNTEAFF; CDR3nt: TGCAGCGTTACGGGACAGGGGAACACTGAAGCTTTCTTT; j_gene: TRBJ1-1; d_gene: TRBD1; v_gene: TRBV29-1; abundance: NA
CDR3aa: CASSSTTRGLYGYTF; CDR3nt: TGTGCCAGCAGCTCTACTACCAGAGGGCTCTATGGCTACACCTTC; j_gene: TRBJ1-2; d_gene: NA; v_gene: TRBV7-2; abundance: NA
CDR3aa: CAWSRAGNSPLHF; CDR3nt: TGTGCCTGGAGTCGGGCGGGGAATTCACCCCTCCACTTT; j_gene: TRBJ1-6; d_gene: NA; v_gene: TRBV30; abundance: NA
CDR3aa: CASSHTPSGDQYF; CDR3nt: TGTGCCAGCAGCCATACCCCATCGGGGGACCAGTACTTC; j_gene: TRBJ2-5; d_gene: NA; v_gene: TRBV3-1/TRBV3-2; abundance: NA
CDR3aa: CASSAGLAGVETQYF; CDR3nt: TGTGCCAGCAGCGCGGGACTAGCGGGAGTAGAGACCCAGTACTTC; j_gene: TRBJ2-5; d_gene: TRBD2; v_gene: TRBV11-3; abundance: once
CDR3aa: CASSFGLAGPSGANVLTF; CDR3nt: TGTGCCAGCAGCTTCGGACTAGCGGGACCTTCTGGGGCCAACGTCCTGACTTTC; j_gene: TRBJ2-6; d_gene: TRBD2; v_gene: TRBV7-8; abundance: once
CDR3aa: CASSPREGWGYTF; CDR3nt: TGCGCCAGCAGCCCCCGGGAGGGCTGGGGCTACACCTTC; j_gene: TRBJ1-2; d_gene: NA; v_gene: TRBV4-1; abundance: NA
CDR3aa: CASSMGTGGYADTQYF; CDR3nt: TGTGCCAGTAGTATGGGGACAGGGGGCTACGCAGATACGCAGTATTTT; j_gene: TRBJ2-3; d_gene: TRBD1; v_gene: TRBV19; abundance: NA
CDR3aa: CASSLRNEQFF; CDR3nt: TGTGCCAGCAGCTTGAGAAACGAGCAGTTCTTC; j_gene: TRBJ2-1; d_gene: NA; v_gene: TRBV11-3; abundance: NA
CDR3aa: CASRTRTGGEKLFF; CDR3nt: TGCGCCAGCCGAACTCGGACAGGGGGTGAAAAACTGTTTTTT; j_gene: TRBJ1-4; d_gene: TRBD1; v_gene: TRBV5-1; abundance: NA
CDR3aa: CASSFVAGVLNTGELFF; CDR3nt: TGTGCCAGCAGCTTCGTAGCGGGGGTTTTGAACACCGGGGAGCTGTTTTTT; j_gene: TRBJ2-2; d_gene: TRBD2; v_gene: TRBV7-9; abundance: NA
CDR3aa: CATSDPRAGVNDQPQHF; CDR3nt: TGTGCCACCAGTGACCCTAGGGCGGGAGTGAACGATCAGCCCCAGCATTTT; j_gene: TRBJ1-5; d_gene: NA; v_gene: TRBV24-1; abundance: NA
CDR3aa: CASSYLALGSNYGYTF; CDR3nt: TGTGCCAGCAGTTATCTCGCCCTAGGGAGCAACTATGGCTACACCTTC; j_gene: TRBJ1-2; d_gene: NA; v_gene: TRBV6-5; abundance: NA
CDR3aa: CASNGPHTGQLYGYTF; CDR3nt: TGTGCCAGTAACGGACCTCATACGGGACAGCTCTATGGCTACACCTTC; j_gene: TRBJ1-2; d_gene: TRBD1; v_gene: TRBV19; abundance: NA
CDR3aa: CASGDSLNTEAFF; CDR3nt: TGCGCCAGCGGGGACAGCCTGAACACTGAAGCTTTCTTT; j_gene: TRBJ1-1; d_gene: TRBD1; v_gene: TRBV10-1; abundance: once
CDR3aa: CASSFETGYRGRELFF; CDR3nt: TGTGCCAGCAGCTTCGAAACAGGGTATCGTGGTCGGGAGCTGTTTTTT; j_gene: TRBJ2-2; d_gene: NA; v_gene: TRBV7-2; abundance: NA
CDR3aa: CASSPRPLAGGGAGELFF; CDR3nt: TGTGCCAGCAGCCCTCGGCCCCTAGCGGGGGGAGGGGCCGGGGAGCTGTTTTTT; j_gene: TRBJ2-2; d_gene: TRBD2; v_gene: TRBV7-3; abundance: few
CDR3aa: CASSVSSASTEAFF; CDR3nt: TGTGCCAGCAGCGTGAGTTCCGCATCAACTGAAGCTTTCTTT; j_gene: TRBJ1-1; d_gene: NA; v_gene: TRBV9; abundance: NA
CDR3aa: CSVGLAGGFTYNEQFF; CDR3nt: TGCAGCGTTGGACTAGCGGGGGGGTTCACCTACAATGAGCAGTTCTTC; j_gene: TRBJ2-1; d_gene: TRBD2; v_gene: TRBV29-1; abundance: NA
CDR3aa: CASSLAAGTDNQPQHF; CDR3nt: TGTGCCAGCAGCTTGGCGGCAGGGACTGACAATCAGCCCCAGCATTTT; j_gene: TRBJ1-5; d_gene: NA; v_gene: TRBV5-5; abundance: NA
CDR3aa: CASSLGRGYTF; CDR3nt: TGTGCCAGCAGTTTAGGGCGGGGCTACACCTTC; j_gene: TRBJ1-2; d_gene: NA; v_gene: TRBV12-3/TRBV12-4; abundance: NA
CDR3aa: CAWSVIGGTEQFF; CDR3nt: TGTGCCTGGAGCGTTATTGGGGGGACTGAGCAGTTCTTC; j_gene: TRBJ2-1; d_gene: NA; v_gene: TRBV30; abundance: NA
CDR3aa: CASRRGQGNTGELFF; CDR3nt: TGTGCCAGCAGGAGAGGACAGGGAAACACCGGGGAGCTGTTTTTT; j_gene: TRBJ2-2; d_gene: TRBD1; v_gene: TRBV7-3; abundance: NA
CDR3aa: CASGLELGQGAVSEQFF; CDR3nt: TGTGCTAGTGGTTTGGAACTCGGACAGGGGGCAGTGAGTGAGCAGTTCTTC; j_gene: TRBJ2-1; d_gene: TRBD1; v_gene: TRBV12-5; abundance: NA
CDR3aa: CASSQPLGDTQYF; CDR3nt: TGTGCCAGCTCACAGCCTCTTGGTGATACGCAGTATTTT; j_gene: TRBJ2-3; d_gene: NA; v_gene: TRBV18; abundance: NA
CDR3aa: CASNLISGINTEAFF; CDR3nt: TGTGCCAGCAATCTGATATCGGGGATTAACACTGAAGCTTTCTTT; j_gene: TRBJ1-1; d_gene: NA; v_gene: TRBV7-9; abundance: NA
CDR3aa: CATGGSGNTIYF; CDR3nt: TGTGCCACGGGGGGCTCTGGAAACACCATATATTTT; j_gene: TRBJ1-3; d_gene: NA; v_gene: TRBV10-3; abundance: NA
CDR3aa: CASSQEGQLQANYGYTF; CDR3nt: TGTGCCAGCAGCCAAGAAGGACAGCTTCAGGCTAACTATGGCTACACCTTC; j_gene: TRBJ1-2; d_gene: NA; v_gene: TRBV3-1/TRBV3-2; abundance: NA
CDR3aa: CASSFLQGTTEAFF; CDR3nt: TGTGCCAGCAGTTTCCTACAGGGGACCACTGAAGCTTTCTTT; j_gene: TRBJ1-1; d_gene: TRBD1; v_gene: TRBV28; abundance: once
CDR3aa: CASSSGPPGNTEAFF; CDR3nt: TGTGCCAGCAGTTCTGGGCCCCCGGGAAACACTGAAGCTTTCTTT; j_gene: TRBJ1-1; d_gene: NA; v_gene: TRBV6-5; abundance: NA
CDR3aa: CASSLAGHVVYGYTF; CDR3nt: TGTGCCAGCAGCTTAGCGGGACATGTGGTCTATGGCTACACCTTC; j_gene: TRBJ1-2; d_gene: NA; v_gene: TRBV7-9; abundance: NA
CDR3aa: CASSGTTRNSEAFF; CDR3nt: TGTGCCAGCAGTGGTACAACACGGAACAGTGAAGCTTTCTTT; j_gene: TRBJ1-1; d_gene: NA; v_gene: TRBV2; abundance: once
CDR3aa: CASTLHRGDTIYF; CDR3nt: TGTGCCAGCACCCTTCACAGGGGAGACACCATATATTTT; j_gene: TRBJ1-3; d_gene: TRBD1; v_gene: TRBV6-5; abundance: few
CDR3aa: CASSLAADQPQHF; CDR3nt: TGTGCCAGCAGTTTAGCGGCCGATCAGCCCCAGCATTTT; j_gene: TRBJ1-5; d_gene: NA; v_gene: TRBV12-3/TRBV12-4; abundance: NA
CDR3aa: CASSQEPGLASVYNEQFF; CDR3nt: TGCGCCAGCAGCCAAGAACCTGGGCTAGCATCTGTCTACAATGAGCAGTTCTTC; j_gene: TRBJ2-1; d_gene: NA; v_gene: TRBV4-1; abundance: NA
CDR3aa: CASSRDFNYGYTF; CDR3nt: TGTGCCAGCAGCCGGGACTTTAACTATGGCTACACCTTC; j_gene: TRBJ1-2; d_gene: NA; v_gene: TRBV9; abundance: NA
CDR3aa: CASSVQGTEAFF; CDR3nt: TGTGCCAGCAGCGTACAGGGGACTGAAGCTTTCTTT; j_gene: TRBJ1-1; d_gene: TRBD1; v_gene: TRBV2; abundance: NA
CDR3aa: CASSPRDSTEAFF; CDR3nt: TGTGCCAGCAGCCCCCGGGACAGCACTGAAGCTTTCTTT; j_gene: TRBJ1-1; d_gene: TRBD1; v_gene: TRBV11-2; abundance: NA
CDR3aa: CASSFTGKDEQFF; CDR3nt: TGTGCCAGCAGTTTCACAGGGAAGGATGAGCAGTTCTTC; j_gene: TRBJ2-1; d_gene: NA; v_gene: TRBV12-3/TRBV12-4; abundance: NA
CDR3aa: CASSLVLFGPEKLFF; CDR3nt: TGTGCCAGCAGCTTAGTACTGTTTGGTCCGGAAAAACTGTTTTTT; j_gene: TRBJ1-4; d_gene: NA; v_gene: TRBV7-2; abundance: NA
CDR3aa: CASSSWTGKGPEAFF; CDR3nt: TGCGCCAGCAGCTCTTGGACAGGGAAGGGGCCTGAAGCTTTCTTT; j_gene: TRBJ1-1; d_gene: TRBD1; v_gene: TRBV5-1; abundance: once
CDR3aa: CATSDTGPGANVLTF; CDR3nt: TGTGCCACCAGTGATACAGGGCCTGGGGCCAACGTCCTGACTTTC; j_gene: TRBJ2-6; d_gene: NA; v_gene: TRBV24-1; abundance: NA
CDR3aa: CACKAGQGIWGYTF; CDR3nt: TGTGCCTGCAAAGCGGGACAGGGTATTTGGGGCTACACCTTC; j_gene: TRBJ1-2; d_gene: TRBD1; v_gene: TRBV19; abundance: few